Shown below are 10 T cell receptor beta chains from a single sample sequenced in a study of OX40 agonist ivuxolimab in advanced cancers. TCRdb's table, derived via immunoSEQ multiplex PCR, lists solely in-frame clones and lacks some. The sample records tens of thousands of clones, about 79% being singletons. Sequences were derived from CD4+ or CD8+ T cells sorted from blood, sampled in a trial of the OX40 agonist ivuxolimab. These receptor sequences come from an adult with an advanced solid tumor such as melanoma, head and neck, liver or kidney cancer.

This sequence joins TRBV19 and TRBJ2-2; a weak D match, TRBD1 (5 bases). Trimming removed 7 bases at V and 5 bases at J, with 14 bases between. CDR1 is LNHDA, CDR2 SQIVND, per germline (reference sequence). The CDR3 runs to 14 residues. Here the CDR3 reads CASTQGPSTGELFF. The CDR3 nucleotides are TGTGCCAGTACCCAGGGCCCCTCGACCGGGGAGCTGTTTTTT.

The chain employs TRBV18 and TRBJ2-5; TRBD1 aligns across 8 bases. The V segment lost 3 bases and the J segment 2 bases; nucleotides outside the gene matches: 8. Germline values: CDR1 KGHSH, CDR2 LQKENI. CDR3 size: 16 residues. The CDR3 reads CASSPPDRVIQETQYF. The CDR3 DNA reads as TGTGCCAGCTCACCCCCGGACAGGGTAATTCAAGAGACCCAGTACTTC.

The chain carries TRBV14 and TRBJ2-1; D is perhaps TRBD2 (5 bases). With 3 bases removed from V and 10 bases from J, the gap between germline ends came to 16 bases. The CDR3 consists of 14 residues. CDR1 SGHDN and CDR2 FVKESK come from the germline V gene. CDR3 sequence (DNA): TGTGCCAGCAGCCATGGAGGCAGCCTCAAGGAGCAGTTCTTC. It translates to CASSHGGSLKEQFF.

This clone has just a few counts. V and J are TRBV7-2 and TRBJ2-7; D is possibly TRBD1 or TRBD2 (5 bases each). The germline gives CDR1 SGHTA, CDR2 FQGNSA. The CDR3 spans 16 residues. V gave up 6 bases and J gave up 2 bases, with 20 bases separating them. The chain's CDR3 is CASSLGQGWTAYEQYF. CDR3 DNA: TGTGCCAGCAGTCTTGGGCAGGGTTGGACTGCCTACGAGCAGTACTTC.

Concerning this clone: Other DNA variants within this sample encode the same CDR3. CDR3 sequence: CASSILGNTGELFF. DNA for the CDR3: TGTGCCAGTAGTATTTTGGGGAACACCGGGGAGCTGTTTTTT. This chain connects TRBV19 to TRBJ2-2; D not resolved. V lost 3 bases, J lost 1 base, and 6 bases lay in between. The CDR3 is 14 amino acids. Germline V gives CDR1 LNHDA, CDR2 SQIVND (reference sequence).

The rearrangement links TRBV7-9 to TRBJ1-2; D remains ambiguous. The CDR3 covers 12 residues. V was clipped by 3 bases and J by 4 bases, with 6 bases between them. In germline, CDR1 is SEHNR, CDR2 FQNEAQ (reference sequence). CDR3: CASSFDTYGYTF. The CDR3 region has the DNA TGTGCCAGCAGCTTCGATACCTATGGCTACACCTTC.

This clone was counted a single time. V and J are TRBV5-6 and TRBJ2-1, with D tentatively TRBD1 or TRBD2 (5 bases each). The CDR3 contains 13 residues. V gave up 4 bases and J gave up 5 bases, with 10 bases separating them. Germline V gene sequence: CDR1 SGHDT, CDR2 YYEEEE. This CDR3 is CASSRDPNNEQFF. The CDR3 coding sequence is TGTGCCAGCAGCCGGGACCCGAACAATGAGCAGTTCTTC.

The V and J genes are TRBV7-2 and TRBJ1-6; D is perhaps TRBD1 (6 bases). Germline-derived CDR1 and CDR2 are SGHTA and FQGNSA. This CDR3 spans 16 amino acids. The germline V and J ends were trimmed by 5 bases and 7 bases, with 18 bases remaining between them. Here the CDR3 reads CASSKVGQGNNSPLHF. The CDR3 DNA follows: TGTGCCAGCAGCAAAGTTGGGCAGGGGAACAATTCACCCCTCCACTTT.

This CDR3 reads CASGFGGTNEKLFF. Here the CDR3 DNA reads TGTGCTAGTGGTTTCGGGGGGACGAATGAAAAACTGTTTTTT. The chain is built from TRBV12-5 and TRBJ1-4; D perhaps matches TRBD1 (5 bases). Trimming shortened V by 3 bases and J by 5 bases, and 10 bases separated the two germline ends. Germline V gene lookup returns CDR1 LGHNT and CDR2 FRNRAP. This CDR3 spans 14 amino acids.

The chain links TRBV6-4 to TRBJ2-1; 8 positions match TRBD2. The CDR3 covers 15 residues. Germline lookup yields CDR1 MRHNA and CDR2 SNTAGT. V shed 3 bases, J shed 3 bases, and the junction held 4 bases outside the gene matches. CDR3 DNA sequence: TGTGCCAGCAGTGATACGGGGGGGAGCTACAATGAGCAGTTCTTC. This gives the protein CASSDTGGSYNEQFF.